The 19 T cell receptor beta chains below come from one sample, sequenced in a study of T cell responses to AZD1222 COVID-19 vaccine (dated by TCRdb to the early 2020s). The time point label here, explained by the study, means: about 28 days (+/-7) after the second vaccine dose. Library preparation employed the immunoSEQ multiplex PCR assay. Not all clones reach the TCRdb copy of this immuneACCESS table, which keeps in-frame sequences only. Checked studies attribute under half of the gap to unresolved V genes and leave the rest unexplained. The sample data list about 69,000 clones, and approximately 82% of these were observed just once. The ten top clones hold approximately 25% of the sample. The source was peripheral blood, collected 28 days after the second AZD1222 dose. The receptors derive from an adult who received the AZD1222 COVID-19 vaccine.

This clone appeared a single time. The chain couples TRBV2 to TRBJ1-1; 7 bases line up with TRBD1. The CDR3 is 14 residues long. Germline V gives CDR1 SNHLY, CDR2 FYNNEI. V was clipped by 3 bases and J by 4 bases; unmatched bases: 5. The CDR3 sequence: CASSETGSVTEAFF. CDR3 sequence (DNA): TGTGCCAGCAGTGAGACAGGGTCAGTCACTGAAGCTTTCTTT.

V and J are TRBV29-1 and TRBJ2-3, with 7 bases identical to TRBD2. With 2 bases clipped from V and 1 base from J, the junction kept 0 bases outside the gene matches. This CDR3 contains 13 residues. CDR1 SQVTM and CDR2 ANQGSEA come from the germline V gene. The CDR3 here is CSVETSGTDTQYF. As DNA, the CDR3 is TGCAGCGTTGAAACTAGCGGCACAGATACGCAGTATTTT.

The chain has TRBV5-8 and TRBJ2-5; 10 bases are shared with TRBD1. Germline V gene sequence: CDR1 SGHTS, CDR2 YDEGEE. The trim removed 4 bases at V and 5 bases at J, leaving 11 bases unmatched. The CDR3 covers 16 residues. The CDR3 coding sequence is TGTGCCAGCAGCCAGGGACAGGGGATTATTTCGGAGACCCAGTACTTC. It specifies CASSQGQGIISETQYF.

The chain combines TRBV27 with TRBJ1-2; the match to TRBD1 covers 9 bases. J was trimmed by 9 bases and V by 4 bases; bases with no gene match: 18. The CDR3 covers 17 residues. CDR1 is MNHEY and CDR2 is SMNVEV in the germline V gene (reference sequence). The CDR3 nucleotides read TGTGCCAGCAGTTCTCGGACAGGGGCCTCCATCCCAGATAGCTACACCTTC. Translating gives CASSSRTGASIPDSYTF.

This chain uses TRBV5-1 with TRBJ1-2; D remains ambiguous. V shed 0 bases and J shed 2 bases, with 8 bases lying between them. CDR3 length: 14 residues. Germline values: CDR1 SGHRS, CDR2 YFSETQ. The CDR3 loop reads CASSLGRLNYGYTF. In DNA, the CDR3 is TGCGCCAGCAGCTTGGGCAGGCTGAACTATGGCTACACCTTC. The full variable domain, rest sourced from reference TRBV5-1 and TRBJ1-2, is KAGVTQTPRYLIKTRGQQVTLSCSPISGHRSVSWYQQTPGQGLQFLFEYFSETQRNKGNFPGRFSGRQFSNSRSEMNVSTLELGDSALYLCASSLGRLNYGYTFGSGTRLTVV.

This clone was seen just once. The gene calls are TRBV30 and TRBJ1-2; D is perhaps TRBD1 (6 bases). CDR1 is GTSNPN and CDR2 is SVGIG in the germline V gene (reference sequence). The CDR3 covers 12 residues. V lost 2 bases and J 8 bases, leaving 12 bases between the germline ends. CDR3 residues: CAWSKRGGGYTF. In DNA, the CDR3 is TGTGCCTGGAGTAAGAGAGGGGGAGGCTACACCTTC.

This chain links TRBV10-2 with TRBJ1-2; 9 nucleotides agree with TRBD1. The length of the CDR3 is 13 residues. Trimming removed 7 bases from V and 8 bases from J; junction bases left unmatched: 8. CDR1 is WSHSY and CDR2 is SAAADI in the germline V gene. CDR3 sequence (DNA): TGCGCCAGCAACACCAGGGACAGGGTGGGCTACACCTTC. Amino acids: CASNTRDRVGYTF.

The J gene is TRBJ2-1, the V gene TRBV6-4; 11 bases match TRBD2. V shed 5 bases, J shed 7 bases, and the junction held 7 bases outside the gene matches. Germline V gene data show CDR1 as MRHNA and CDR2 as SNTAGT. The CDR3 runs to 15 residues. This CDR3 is CASSTLAGGQNEQFF. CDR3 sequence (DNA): TGTGCCAGCAGTACCTTAGCGGGGGGGCAGAATGAGCAGTTCTTC.

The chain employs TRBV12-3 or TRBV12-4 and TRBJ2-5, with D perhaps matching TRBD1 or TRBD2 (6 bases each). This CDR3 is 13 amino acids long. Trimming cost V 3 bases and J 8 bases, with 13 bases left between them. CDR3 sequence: CASSLGGAVTQYF. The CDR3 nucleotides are TGTGCCAGCAGTTTGGGGGGCGCTGTCACCCAGTACTTC.

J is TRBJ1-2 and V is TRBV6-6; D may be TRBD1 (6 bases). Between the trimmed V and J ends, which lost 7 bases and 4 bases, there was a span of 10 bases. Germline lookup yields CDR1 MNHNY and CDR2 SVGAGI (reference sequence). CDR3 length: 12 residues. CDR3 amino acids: CASISDSYGYTF. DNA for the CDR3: TGTGCCAGCATCTCGGACAGCTATGGCTACACCTTC.

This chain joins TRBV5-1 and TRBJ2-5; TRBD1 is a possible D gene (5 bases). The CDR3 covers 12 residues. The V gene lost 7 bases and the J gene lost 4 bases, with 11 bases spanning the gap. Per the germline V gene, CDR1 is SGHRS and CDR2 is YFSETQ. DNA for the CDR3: TGCGCCAGCGGGGCCCCTCCAGAGACCCAGTACTTC. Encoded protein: CASGAPPETQYF.

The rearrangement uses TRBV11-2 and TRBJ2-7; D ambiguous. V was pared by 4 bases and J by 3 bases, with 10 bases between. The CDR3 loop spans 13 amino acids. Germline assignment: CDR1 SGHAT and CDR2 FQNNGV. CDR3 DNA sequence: TGTGCCAGCAGCTCCGAGTTGGGCTACGAGCAGTACTTC. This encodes CASSSELGYEQYF.

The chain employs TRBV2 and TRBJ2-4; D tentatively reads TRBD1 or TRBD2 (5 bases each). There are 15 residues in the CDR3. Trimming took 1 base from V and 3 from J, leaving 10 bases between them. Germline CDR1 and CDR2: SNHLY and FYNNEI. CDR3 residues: CASSEVGGNKNIQYF. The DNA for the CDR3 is TGTGCCAGCAGTGAAGTTGGGGGAAACAAAAACATTCAGTACTTC.

CDR3 amino acids: CASNPTTLVDAVRTEAFF. CDR3 nucleotide sequence: TGTGCCAGCAACCCGACGACCCTAGTCGACGCGGTTCGCACTGAAGCTTTCTTT. The chain has TRBV5-6 and TRBJ1-1; D call uncertain. Germline V lookup: CDR1 SGHDT, CDR2 YYEEEE. The CDR3 consists of 18 residues. V dropped 6 bases and J dropped 4 bases, with 28 bases sitting between them.

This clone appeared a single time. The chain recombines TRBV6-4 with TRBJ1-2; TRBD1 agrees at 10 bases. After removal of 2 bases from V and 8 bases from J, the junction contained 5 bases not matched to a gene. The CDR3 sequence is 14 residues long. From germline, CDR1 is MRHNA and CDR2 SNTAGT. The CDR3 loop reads CASSDPGTGVGYTF. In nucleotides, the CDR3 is TGTGCCAGCAGTGACCCCGGGACAGGGGTCGGCTACACCTTC.

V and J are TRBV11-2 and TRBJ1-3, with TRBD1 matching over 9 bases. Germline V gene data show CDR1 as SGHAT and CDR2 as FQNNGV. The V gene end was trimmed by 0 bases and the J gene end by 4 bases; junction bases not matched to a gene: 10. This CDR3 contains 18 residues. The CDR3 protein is CASSLDPGQGLSGNTIYF. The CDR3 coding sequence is TGTGCCAGCAGCTTAGACCCGGGACAGGGATTATCCGGAAACACCATATATTTT.

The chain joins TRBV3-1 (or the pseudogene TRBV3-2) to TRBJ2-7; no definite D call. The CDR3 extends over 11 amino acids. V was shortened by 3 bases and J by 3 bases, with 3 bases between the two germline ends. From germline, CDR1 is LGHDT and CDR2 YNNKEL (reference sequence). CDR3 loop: CASSHNYEQYF. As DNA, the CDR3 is TGTGCCAGCAGCCATAACTACGAGCAGTACTTC.

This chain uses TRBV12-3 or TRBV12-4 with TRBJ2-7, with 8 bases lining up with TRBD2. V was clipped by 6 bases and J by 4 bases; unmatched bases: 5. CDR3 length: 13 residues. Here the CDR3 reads CASRPGGSYEQYF. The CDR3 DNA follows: TGTGCCAGCAGGCCGGGAGGGTCTTACGAGCAGTACTTC.

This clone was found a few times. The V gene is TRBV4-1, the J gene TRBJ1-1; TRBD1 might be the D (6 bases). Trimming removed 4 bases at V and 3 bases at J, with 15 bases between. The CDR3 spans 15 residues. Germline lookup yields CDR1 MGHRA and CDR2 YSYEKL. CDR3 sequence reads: CASSLGPRGYTEAFF. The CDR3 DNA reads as TGCGCCAGCAGCCTAGGCCCCAGGGGATACACTGAAGCTTTCTTT.